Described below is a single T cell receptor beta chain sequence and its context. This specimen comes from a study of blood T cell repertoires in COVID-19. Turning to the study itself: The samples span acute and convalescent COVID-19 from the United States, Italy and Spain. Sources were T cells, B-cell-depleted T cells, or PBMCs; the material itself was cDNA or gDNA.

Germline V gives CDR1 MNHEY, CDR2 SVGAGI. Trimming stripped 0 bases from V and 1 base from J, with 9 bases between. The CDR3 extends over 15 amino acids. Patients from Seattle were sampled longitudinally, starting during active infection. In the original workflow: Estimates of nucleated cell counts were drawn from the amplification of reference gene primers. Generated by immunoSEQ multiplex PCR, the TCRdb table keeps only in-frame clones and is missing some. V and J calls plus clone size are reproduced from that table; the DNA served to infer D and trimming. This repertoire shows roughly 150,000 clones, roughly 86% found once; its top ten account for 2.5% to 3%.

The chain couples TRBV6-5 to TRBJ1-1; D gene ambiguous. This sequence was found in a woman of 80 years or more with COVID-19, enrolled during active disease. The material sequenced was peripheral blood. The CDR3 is CASSYSWATNTEAFF. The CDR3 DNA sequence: TGTGCCAGCAGTTACTCCTGGGCGACGAACACTGAAGCTTTCTTT.